Each of the 14 T cell receptor beta chains below was sequenced from the same sample in a study of T cell changes during pregnancy in multiple sclerosis. TCRdb's table, derived via immunoSEQ multiplex PCR, lists solely in-frame clones and lacks some. Among tens of thousands of clones listed, more than 70% were seen once. The sample was CD4+ T cells from peripheral blood mononuclear cells, taken in the first trimester of pregnancy. All receptors derive from a female donor with multiple sclerosis, enrolled in a pregnancy study.

The chain couples TRBV30 to TRBJ1-3; D possibly corresponds to TRBD1 (6 bases). The CDR3 length is 14 residues. Trimming cost V 2 bases and J 5 bases, with 13 bases left between them. Germline CDR1 reads GTSNPN; CDR2 reads SVGIG (reference sequence). The CDR3 region is CAWSHGQGRNTIYF. CDR3 nucleotides: TGTGCCTGGAGTCACGGGCAGGGGAGAAACACCATATATTTT.

The genes are TRBV7-9 and TRBJ1-4, with D possibly being TRBD1 (5 bases). CDR1 and CDR2 from the germline V gene are SEHNR and FQNEAQ (reference sequence). This CDR3 comprises 15 residues. V was cut by 5 bases and J by 0 bases, with 10 bases left in between. CDR3: CASSTGTATNEKLFF. CDR3 nucleotides: TGTGCCAGCAGCACCGGGACTGCAACTAATGAAAAACTGTTTTTT.

The V gene is TRBV7-8, the J gene TRBJ1-1; TRBD1 matches 12 bases. The V and J ends lost 1 base and 2 bases, in that order; junction bases with no gene match: 2. The CDR3 sequence is 16 residues long. Looked up from germline, CDR1 is SGHVS and CDR2 is FQNEAQ. The CDR3 DNA follows: TGTGCCAGCAGCTTAGACGGGACAGGGGGCAACACTGAAGCTTTCTTT. Translation gives CASSLDGTGGNTEAFF.

V is TRBV18 and J is TRBJ2-7, with 7 bases aligning to TRBD2. V lost 5 bases and J lost 1; bases outside the gene matches: 8. The germline CDR1 and CDR2 sequences are KGHSH and LQKENI. The CDR3 length is 15 residues. The CDR3 spells CASSALGGDSYEQYF. The CDR3 DNA reads as TGTGCCAGCTCAGCCTTGGGGGGGGATTCCTACGAGCAGTACTTC.

The rearrangement uses TRBV7-2 and TRBJ2-7; 10 bases are a match to TRBD2. V was pared by 1 base and J by 6 bases, with 6 bases of the junction left unmatched. The V gene's germline CDR1 is SGHTA and CDR2 FQGNSA. The CDR3 spans 15 residues. The DNA of the CDR3 is TGTGCCAGCAGCTTAGTGGGGACTAGCGACGGCGAGCAGTACTTC. Its translation: CASSLVGTSDGEQYF.

The genes are TRBV4-1 and TRBJ1-1; the match to TRBD1 covers 7 bases. V was pared by 6 bases and J by 4 bases, with 5 bases of the junction left unmatched. There are 13 residues in the CDR3. Germline CDR1 is MGHRA and CDR2 is YSYEKL. CDR3 nucleotides: TGCGCCAGCAGGCTTGCAGGGGGCACTGAAGCTTTCTTT. Encoded protein: CASRLAGGTEAFF.

The V and J genes are TRBV30 and TRBJ1-2; 9 bases map to TRBD1. From germline, CDR1 is GTSNPN and CDR2 SVGIG (reference sequence). The CDR3 loop spans 14 amino acids. V dropped 1 base and J dropped 8; count of bases not matched to a gene: 8. Here the CDR3 reads CAWSGELGQGGYTF. In DNA form, the CDR3 reads TGTGCCTGGAGTGGCGAATTGGGACAGGGAGGCTACACCTTC.

The chain carries TRBV11-2 and TRBJ1-1; 7 positions agree with TRBD1. CDR1 and CDR2 (germline): SGHAT, FQNNGV. This CDR3 has 15 residues. V dropped 6 bases and J dropped 1; count of bases not matched to a gene: 8. The CDR3 region is CASRAKRTGNTEAFF. The CDR3 DNA is TGTGCCAGCAGAGCTAAGCGGACAGGGAACACTGAAGCTTTCTTT.

This chain joins TRBV19 and TRBJ2-5; 13 bases match TRBD2. The CDR3 has 16 residues. Germline V lookup: CDR1 LNHDA, CDR2 SQIVND (reference sequence). V shed 4 bases and J 8 bases; nucleotides not matched to a gene: 10. The DNA of the CDR3 is TGTGCCAGTAGTACCCGACTAGCGGGAGGTAAAGGAACCCAGTACTTC. Residues: CASSTRLAGGKGTQYF.

V and J are TRBV19 and TRBJ2-3, with TRBD2 identical over 10 bases. Germline V gives CDR1 LNHDA, CDR2 SQIVND (reference sequence). The length of the CDR3 is 16 residues. J was trimmed by 1 base and V by 3 bases; bases with no gene match: 4. Here the CDR3 DNA reads TGTGCCAGTAGTATCCTAGCGGGAGCGGGCACAGATACGCAGTATTTT. Encoded protein: CASSILAGAGTDTQYF.

This clone was detected only once. The chain uses TRBV2 and TRBJ2-5, with D tentatively TRBD2 (6 bases). CDR3 length: 16 residues. Germline CDR1 reads SNHLY; CDR2 reads FYNNEI. The V gene lost 5 bases and the J gene lost 4 bases, with 20 bases spanning the gap. The CDR3 DNA sequence: TGTGCCAGCAGTAGAACCACCGGGACTCCGAGAGAGACCCAGTACTTC. Protein product: CASSRTTGTPRETQYF.

The rearrangement uses TRBV4-2 and TRBJ2-3; 7 bases are a match to TRBD2. With 0 bases clipped from V and 1 base from J, the junction kept 7 bases outside the gene matches. This CDR3 comprises 17 residues. Germline V gives CDR1 LGHNA, CDR2 YNFKEQ. The CDR3 coding sequence is TGTGCCAGCAGCCAAGATGGCGGGGGTAGGGGCACAGATACGCAGTATTTT. Translation gives CASSQDGGGRGTDTQYF.

The J gene is TRBJ1-5, the V gene TRBV5-6; no firm D call. The CDR3 extends over 13 amino acids. V was shortened by 0 bases and J by 10 bases, with 11 bases between the two germline ends. The V gene's germline CDR1 is SGHDT and CDR2 YYEEEE. The DNA for the CDR3 is TGTGCCAGCAGCTTGGATTCTCGCGAACCCCAGCATTTT. Its translation is CASSLDSREPQHF.

V gene TRBV6-6 combines with J gene TRBJ2-7; possibly TRBD1 for D (6 bases). Germline V lookup: CDR1 MNHNY, CDR2 SVGAGI (reference sequence). This CDR3 is 15 amino acids long. Trimming left V 4 bases short and J 2 bases short, with 15 bases between. The CDR3 sequence is CASSLFTGSTYEQYF. The CDR3 bases are TGTGCCAGCAGTTTATTTACAGGGTCCACCTACGAGCAGTACTTC.